This T cell receptor beta chain derives from a study of blood T cell repertoires in COVID-19. Study overall: Whether acute or convalescent, the COVID-19 samples came from the United States, Italy and Spain. Nucleic acid was either cDNA or gDNA, and it came from T cells, B-cell-depleted T cells, or PBMCs.

Assay: immunoSEQ multiplex PCR; the TCRdb copy retains only in-frame clones and omits some. The sample has about 45,000 clones, approximately 91% seen once; the top ten hold over 5%. Source material: peripheral blood. The sequence was obtained from a human donor in a cohort sampled during active COVID-19.

The CDR3 DNA reads as TGTGCCAGCAGTTCCATACCGGGACAGGGCACAGATACGCAGTATTTT. Translating gives CASSSIPGQGTDTQYF. The chain is built from TRBV27 and TRBJ2-3, with 8 positions matching TRBD1. Losses at the gene ends were 4 bases for V and 1 base for J; bases not matched to a gene: 7. Germline lookup yields CDR1 MNHEY and CDR2 SMNVEV (reference sequence). This CDR3 is 16 amino acids long.